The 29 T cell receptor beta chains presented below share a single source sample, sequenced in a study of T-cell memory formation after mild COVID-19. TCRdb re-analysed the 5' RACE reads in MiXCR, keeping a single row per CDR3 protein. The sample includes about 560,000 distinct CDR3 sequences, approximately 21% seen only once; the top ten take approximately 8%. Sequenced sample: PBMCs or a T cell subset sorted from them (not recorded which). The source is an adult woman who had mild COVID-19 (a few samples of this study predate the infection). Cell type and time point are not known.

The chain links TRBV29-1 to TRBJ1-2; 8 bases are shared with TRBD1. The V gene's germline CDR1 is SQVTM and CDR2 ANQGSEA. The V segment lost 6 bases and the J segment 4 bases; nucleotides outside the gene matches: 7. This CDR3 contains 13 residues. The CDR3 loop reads CSVGQGPSYGYTF. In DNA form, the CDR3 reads TGCAGCGTCGGACAGGGACCCAGCTATGGCTACACCTTC.

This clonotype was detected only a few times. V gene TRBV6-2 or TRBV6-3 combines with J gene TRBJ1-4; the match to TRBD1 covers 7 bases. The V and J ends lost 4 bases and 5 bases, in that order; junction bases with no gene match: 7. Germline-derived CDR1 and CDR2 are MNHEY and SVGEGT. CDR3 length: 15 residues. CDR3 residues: CASSSGQALNEKLFF. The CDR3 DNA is TGTGCCAGCAGTTCCGGACAGGCGCTCAATGAAAAACTGTTTTTT.

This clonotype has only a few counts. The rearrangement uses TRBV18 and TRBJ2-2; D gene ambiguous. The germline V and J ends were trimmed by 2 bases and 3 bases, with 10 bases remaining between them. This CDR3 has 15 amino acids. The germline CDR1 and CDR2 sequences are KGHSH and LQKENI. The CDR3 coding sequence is TGTGCCAGCTCACCAAACAGTCACTACACCGGGGAGCTGTTTTTT. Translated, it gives CASSPNSHYTGELFF.

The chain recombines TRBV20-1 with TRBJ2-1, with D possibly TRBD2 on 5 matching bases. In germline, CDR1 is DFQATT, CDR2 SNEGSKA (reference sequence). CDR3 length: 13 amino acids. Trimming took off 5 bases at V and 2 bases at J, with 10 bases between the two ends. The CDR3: CSAETRTYNEQFF. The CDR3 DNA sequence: TGCAGTGCTGAAACTAGAACCTACAATGAGCAGTTCTTC.

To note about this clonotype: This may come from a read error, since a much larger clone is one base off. The CDR3 bases are TGCGCCAGCAGCACCGGACAGGGGGTCACCGGGGAGATGTTTTTT. This encodes CASSTGQGVTGEMFF. The chain couples TRBV5-1 to TRBJ2-2, with 10 bases lining up with TRBD1. The CDR3 extends over 15 amino acids. Per the germline V gene, CDR1 is SGHRS and CDR2 is YFSETQ.

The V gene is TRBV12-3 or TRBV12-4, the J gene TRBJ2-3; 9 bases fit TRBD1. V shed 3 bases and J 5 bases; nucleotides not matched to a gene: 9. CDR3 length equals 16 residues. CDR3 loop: CASSFPRDRDQDTQYF. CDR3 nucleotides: TGTGCCAGCAGTTTCCCCCGGGACAGGGACCAAGATACGCAGTATTTT.

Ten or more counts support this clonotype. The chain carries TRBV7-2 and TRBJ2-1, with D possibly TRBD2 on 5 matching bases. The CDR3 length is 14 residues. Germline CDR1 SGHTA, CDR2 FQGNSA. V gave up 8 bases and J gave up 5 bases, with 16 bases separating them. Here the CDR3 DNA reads TGTGCCAGCGCAAGCGGCCACGCGAACAATGAGCAGTTCTTC. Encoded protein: CASASGHANNEQFF.

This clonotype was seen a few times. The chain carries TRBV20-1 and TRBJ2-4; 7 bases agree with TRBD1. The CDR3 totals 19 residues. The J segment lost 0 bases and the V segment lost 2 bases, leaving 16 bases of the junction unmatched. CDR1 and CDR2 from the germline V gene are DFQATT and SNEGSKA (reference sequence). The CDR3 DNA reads TGCAGTGCTAGACCCTACGCACAACCCGGACAGGTAGCCAAAAACATTCAGTACTTC. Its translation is CSARPYAQPGQVAKNIQYF.

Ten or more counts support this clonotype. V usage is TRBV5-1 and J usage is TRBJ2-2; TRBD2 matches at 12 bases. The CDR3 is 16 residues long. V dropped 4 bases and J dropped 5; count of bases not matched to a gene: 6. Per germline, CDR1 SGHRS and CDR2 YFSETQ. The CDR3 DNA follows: TGCGCCAGCAGCCCTCGACTAGCGGGAGCGACCGGGGAGCTGTTTTTT. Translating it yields CASSPRLAGATGELFF.

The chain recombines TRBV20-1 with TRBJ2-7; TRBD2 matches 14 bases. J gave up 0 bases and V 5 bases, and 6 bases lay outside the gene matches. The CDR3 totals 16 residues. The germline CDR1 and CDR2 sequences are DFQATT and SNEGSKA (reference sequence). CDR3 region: CSAPGLAGASSYEQYF. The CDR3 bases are TGCAGTGCTCCGGGACTAGCGGGGGCGAGCTCCTACGAGCAGTACTTC.

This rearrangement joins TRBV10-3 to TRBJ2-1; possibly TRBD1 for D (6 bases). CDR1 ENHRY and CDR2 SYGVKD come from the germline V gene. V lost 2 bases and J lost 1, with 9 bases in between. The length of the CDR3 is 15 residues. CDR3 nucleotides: TGTGCCATCAGTGAGATCCAGGGGTCCTACAATGAGCAGTTCTTC. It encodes CAISEIQGSYNEQFF.

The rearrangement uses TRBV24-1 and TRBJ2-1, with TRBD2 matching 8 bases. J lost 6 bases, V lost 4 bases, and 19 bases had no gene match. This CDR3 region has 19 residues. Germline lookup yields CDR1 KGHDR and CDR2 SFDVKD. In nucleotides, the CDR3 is TGTGCCACCAGTGACAGCTTCGGGGATGTAGCGGGAAGCCCCAATGAGCAGTTCTTC. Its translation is CATSDSFGDVAGSPNEQFF.

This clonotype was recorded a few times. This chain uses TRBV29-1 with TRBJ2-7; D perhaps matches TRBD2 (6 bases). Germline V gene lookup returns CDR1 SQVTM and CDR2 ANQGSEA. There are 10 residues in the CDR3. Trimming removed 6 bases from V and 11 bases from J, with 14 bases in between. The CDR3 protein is CSVLREDEYF. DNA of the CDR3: TGCAGCGTGTTGCGGGAAGACGAGTACTTC.

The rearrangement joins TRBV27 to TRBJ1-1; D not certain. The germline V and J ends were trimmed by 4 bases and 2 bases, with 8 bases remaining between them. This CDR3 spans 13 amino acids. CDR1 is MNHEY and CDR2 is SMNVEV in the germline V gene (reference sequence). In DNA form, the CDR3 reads TGTGCCAGCAGTTGGGCGGCCAACACTGAAGCTTTCTTT. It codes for CASSWAANTEAFF.

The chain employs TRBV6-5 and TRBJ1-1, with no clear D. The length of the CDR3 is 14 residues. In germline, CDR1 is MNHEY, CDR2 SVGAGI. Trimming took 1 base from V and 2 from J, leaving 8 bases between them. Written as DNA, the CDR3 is TGTGCCAGCAGTTACTTGGACGTAAACACTGAAGCTTTCTTT. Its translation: CASSYLDVNTEAFF.

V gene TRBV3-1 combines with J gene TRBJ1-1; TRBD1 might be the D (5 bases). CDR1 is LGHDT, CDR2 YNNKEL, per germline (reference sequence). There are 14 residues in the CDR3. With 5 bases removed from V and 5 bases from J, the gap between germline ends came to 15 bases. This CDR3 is CASSTQPGGTEAFF. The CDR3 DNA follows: TGTGCCAGCAGCACCCAACCGGGGGGTACTGAAGCTTTCTTT.

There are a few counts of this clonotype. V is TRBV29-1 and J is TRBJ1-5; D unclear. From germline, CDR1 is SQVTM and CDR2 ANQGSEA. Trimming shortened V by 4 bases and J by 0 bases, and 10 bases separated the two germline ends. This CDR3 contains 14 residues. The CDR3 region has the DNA TGCAGCGTTGTATACACTAATAGCAATCAGCCCCAGCATTTT. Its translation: CSVVYTNSNQPQHF.

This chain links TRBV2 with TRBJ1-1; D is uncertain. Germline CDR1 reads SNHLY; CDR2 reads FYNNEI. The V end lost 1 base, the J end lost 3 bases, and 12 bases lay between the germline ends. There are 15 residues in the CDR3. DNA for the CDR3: TGTGCCAGCAGTGAAGGAACTAGGGCGGACACTGAAGCTTTCTTT. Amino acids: CASSEGTRADTEAFF.

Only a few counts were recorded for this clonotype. The CDR3 sequence: CASSLLTGISGNTIYF. The CDR3 region has the DNA TGTGCCAGCAGCTTACTCACAGGGATCTCTGGAAACACCATATATTTT. The rearrangement links TRBV7-2 to TRBJ1-3, with D possibly matching TRBD1 (6 bases). Germline V gene sequence: CDR1 SGHTA, CDR2 FQGNSA. The CDR3 has 16 amino acids. Trimming stripped 2 bases from V and 0 bases from J, with 11 bases between.

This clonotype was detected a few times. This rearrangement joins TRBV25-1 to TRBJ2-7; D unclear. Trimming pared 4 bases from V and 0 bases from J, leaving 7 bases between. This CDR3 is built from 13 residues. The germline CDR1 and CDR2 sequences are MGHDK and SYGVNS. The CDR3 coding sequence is TGTGCCAGCAGTGTCGTGCACTCCTACGAGCAGTACTTC. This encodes CASSVVHSYEQYF.

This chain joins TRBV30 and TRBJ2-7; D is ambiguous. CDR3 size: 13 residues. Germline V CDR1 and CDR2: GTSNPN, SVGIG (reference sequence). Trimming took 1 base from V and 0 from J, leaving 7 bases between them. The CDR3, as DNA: TGTGCCTGGAGTGAAACAGCCTCCTACGAGCAGTACTTC. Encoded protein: CAWSETASYEQYF.

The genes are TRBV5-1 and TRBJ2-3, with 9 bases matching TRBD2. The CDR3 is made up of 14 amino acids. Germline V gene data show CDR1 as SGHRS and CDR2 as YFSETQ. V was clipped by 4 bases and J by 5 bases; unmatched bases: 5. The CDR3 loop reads CASSAGGVKDTQYF. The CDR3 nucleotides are TGCGCCAGCAGCGCGGGGGGGGTAAAAGATACGCAGTATTTT.

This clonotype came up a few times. The CDR3 DNA is TGTGCCAGCAGTTTTGGTGCGGGGGCCTACGAGCAGTACTTC. This gives the protein CASSFGAGAYEQYF. The rearrangement uses TRBV12-3 or TRBV12-4 and TRBJ2-7; 7 bases are shared with TRBD2. V was pared by 3 bases and J by 2 bases, with 4 bases of the junction left unmatched. This CDR3 region has 14 residues.

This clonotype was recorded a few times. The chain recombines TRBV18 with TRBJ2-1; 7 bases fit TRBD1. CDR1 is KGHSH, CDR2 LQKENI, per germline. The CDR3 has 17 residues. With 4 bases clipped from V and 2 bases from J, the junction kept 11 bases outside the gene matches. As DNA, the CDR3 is TGTGCCAGCTCACGGGCCCGCCGACAGGGTACCTACAATGAGCAGTTCTTC. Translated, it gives CASSRARRQGTYNEQFF.

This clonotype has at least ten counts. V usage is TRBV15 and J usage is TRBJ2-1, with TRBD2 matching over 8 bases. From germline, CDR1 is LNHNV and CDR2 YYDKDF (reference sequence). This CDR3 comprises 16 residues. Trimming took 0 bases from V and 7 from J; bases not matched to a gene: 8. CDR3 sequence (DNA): TGTGCCACCAGCAGAGATAGAGCGGGGGCCCTAAATGAGCAGTTCTTC. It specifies CATSRDRAGALNEQFF.

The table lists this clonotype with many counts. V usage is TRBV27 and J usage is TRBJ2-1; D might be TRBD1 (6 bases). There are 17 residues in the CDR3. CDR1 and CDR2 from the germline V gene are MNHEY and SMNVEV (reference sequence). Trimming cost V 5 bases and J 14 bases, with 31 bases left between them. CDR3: CASSPRPPWDTYSAKFF. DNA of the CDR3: TGTGCCAGCAGTCCTCGCCCCCCCTGGGACACATACTCGGCGAAGTTCTTC.

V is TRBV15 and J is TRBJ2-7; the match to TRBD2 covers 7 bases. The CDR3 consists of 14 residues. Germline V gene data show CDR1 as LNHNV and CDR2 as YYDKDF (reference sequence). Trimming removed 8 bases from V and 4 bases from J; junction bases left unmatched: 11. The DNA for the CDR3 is TGTGCCACCCCTCCCCAACTAGCGCGGTACGAGCAGTACTTC. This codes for CATPPQLARYEQYF.

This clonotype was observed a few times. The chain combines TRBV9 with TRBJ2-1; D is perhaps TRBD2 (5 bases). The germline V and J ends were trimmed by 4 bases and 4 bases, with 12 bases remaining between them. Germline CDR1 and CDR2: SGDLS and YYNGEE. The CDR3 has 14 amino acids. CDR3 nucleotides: TGTGCCAGCAGCCACGAGGGTCTATACAATGAGCAGTTCTTC. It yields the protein CASSHEGLYNEQFF.

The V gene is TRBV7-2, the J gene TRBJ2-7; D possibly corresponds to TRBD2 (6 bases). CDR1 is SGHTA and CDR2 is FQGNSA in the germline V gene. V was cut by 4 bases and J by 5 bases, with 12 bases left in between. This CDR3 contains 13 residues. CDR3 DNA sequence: TGTGCCAGCAGCTCGAGGACTATTCACGAGCAGTACTTC. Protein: CASSSRTIHEQYF.